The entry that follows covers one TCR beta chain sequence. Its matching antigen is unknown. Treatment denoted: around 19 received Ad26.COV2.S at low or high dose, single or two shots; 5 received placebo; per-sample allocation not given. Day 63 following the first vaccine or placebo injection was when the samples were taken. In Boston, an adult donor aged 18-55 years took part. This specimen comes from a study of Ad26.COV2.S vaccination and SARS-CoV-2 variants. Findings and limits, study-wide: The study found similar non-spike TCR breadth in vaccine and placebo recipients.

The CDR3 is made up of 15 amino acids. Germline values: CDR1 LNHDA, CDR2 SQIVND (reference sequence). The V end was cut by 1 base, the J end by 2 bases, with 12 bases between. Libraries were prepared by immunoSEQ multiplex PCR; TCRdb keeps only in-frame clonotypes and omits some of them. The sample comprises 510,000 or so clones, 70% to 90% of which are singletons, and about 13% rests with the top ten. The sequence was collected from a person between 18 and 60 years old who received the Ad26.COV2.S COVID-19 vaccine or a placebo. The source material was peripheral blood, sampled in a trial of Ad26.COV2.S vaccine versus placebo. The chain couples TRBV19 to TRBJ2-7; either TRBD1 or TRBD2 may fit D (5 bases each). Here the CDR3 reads CASSIVGTYPYEQYF. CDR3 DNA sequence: TGTGCCAGTAGTATAGTCGGGACCTACCCCTACGAGCAGTACTTC.